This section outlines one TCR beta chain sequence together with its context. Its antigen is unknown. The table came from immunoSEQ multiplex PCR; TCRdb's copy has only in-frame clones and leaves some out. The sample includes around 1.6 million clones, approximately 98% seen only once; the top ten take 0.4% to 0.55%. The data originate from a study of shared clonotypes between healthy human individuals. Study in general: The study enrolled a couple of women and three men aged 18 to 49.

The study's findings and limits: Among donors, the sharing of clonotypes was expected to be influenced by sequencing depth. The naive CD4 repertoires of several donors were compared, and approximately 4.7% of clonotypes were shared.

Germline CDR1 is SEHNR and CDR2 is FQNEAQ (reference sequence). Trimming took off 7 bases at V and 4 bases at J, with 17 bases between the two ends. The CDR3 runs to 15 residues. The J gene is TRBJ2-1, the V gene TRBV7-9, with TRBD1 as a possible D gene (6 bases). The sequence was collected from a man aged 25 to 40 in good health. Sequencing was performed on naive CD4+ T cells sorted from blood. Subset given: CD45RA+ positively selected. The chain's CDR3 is CASTPNRAGYNEQFF. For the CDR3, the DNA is TGTGCCAGCACCCCGAACAGGGCTGGGTACAATGAGCAGTTCTTC.